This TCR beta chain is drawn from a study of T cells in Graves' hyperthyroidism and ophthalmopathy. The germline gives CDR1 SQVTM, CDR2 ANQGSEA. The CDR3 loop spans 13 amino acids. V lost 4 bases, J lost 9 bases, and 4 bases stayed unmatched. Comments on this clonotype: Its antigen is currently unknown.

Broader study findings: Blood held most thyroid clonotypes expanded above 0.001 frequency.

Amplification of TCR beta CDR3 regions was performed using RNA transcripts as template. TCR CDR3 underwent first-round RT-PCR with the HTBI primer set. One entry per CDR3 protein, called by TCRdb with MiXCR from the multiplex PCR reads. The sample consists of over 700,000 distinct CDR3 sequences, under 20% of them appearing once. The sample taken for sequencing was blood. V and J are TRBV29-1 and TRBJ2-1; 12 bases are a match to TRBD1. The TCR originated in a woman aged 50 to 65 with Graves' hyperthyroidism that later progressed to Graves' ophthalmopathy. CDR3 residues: CSVVGQGASEQFF. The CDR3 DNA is TGCAGCGTTGTGGGACAGGGGGCAAGTGAGCAGTTCTTC.